This TCR beta chain was documented in a study of T-cell reconstitution after alpha-beta-depleted transplantation in children. The study, taken as a whole, reports: A year had passed since transplant, and T-cell counts and diversity by then came mostly from newly produced T cells.

Looked up from germline, CDR1 is SGHRS and CDR2 is YFSETQ. CDR3 size: 14 residues. Unmatched junction bases numbered 4, after V lost 3 bases and J lost 3 bases. Preparation of the TCRbeta library was carried out with unique molecular identifiers. Using its own MiXCR run on the PCR reads, TCRdb lists one record per CDR3 protein. The top ten hold around 0.8% of the sample, which has 600,000 to 700,000 distinct CDR3 sequences, about 12% seen once. This clonotype was seen many times. Antigen specificity is unknown. The clonotype was recovered from a girl aged 2 to 9 with congenital amegakaryocytic thrombocytopenia, due to receive a stem cell transplant. This chain uses TRBV5-1 with TRBJ2-7, with 9 nucleotides matching TRBD1. This specimen was PBMCs, taken before TCRalphabeta/CD19-depleted stem cell transplant. Here the CDR3 DNA reads TGCGCCAGCAGCTCCGGGACAGGGCTCTACGAGCAGTACTTC. Translated: CASSSGTGLYEQYF.